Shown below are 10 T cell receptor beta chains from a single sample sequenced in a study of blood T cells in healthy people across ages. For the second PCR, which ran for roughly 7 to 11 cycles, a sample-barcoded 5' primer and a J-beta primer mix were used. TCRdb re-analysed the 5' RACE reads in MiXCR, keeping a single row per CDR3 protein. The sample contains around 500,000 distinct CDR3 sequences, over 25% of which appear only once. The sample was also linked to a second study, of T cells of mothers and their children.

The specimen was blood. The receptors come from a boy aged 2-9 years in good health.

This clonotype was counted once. CDR3 region: CASAPRQGSSYEQYF. DNA for the CDR3: TGTGCTAGTGCCCCTCGACAGGGTTCCTCCTACGAGCAGTACTTC. This chain joins TRBV12-5 and TRBJ2-7; TRBD1 matches at 7 bases. V trimming: 7 bases; J trimming: 0 bases; junction bases outside the gene matches: 9. The CDR3 covers 15 residues. CDR1 and CDR2 from the germline V gene are LGHNT and FRNRAP.

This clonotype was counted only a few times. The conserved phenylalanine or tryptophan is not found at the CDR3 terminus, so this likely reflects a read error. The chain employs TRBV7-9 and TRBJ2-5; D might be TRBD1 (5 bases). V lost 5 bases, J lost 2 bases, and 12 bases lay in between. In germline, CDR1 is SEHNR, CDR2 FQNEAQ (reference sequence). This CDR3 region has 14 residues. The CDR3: CASSRPAGQETQYL. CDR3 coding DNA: TGTGCCAGCAGCCGACCAGCAGGGCAAGAGACCCAGTACCTC.

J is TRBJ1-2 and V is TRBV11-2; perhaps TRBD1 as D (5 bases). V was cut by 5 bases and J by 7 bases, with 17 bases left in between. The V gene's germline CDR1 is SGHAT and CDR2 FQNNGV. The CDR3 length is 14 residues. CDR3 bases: TGTGCCAGCAGCGATCGGGAAAAGGGGACTGGCTACACCTTC. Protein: CASSDREKGTGYTF.

The CDR3 nucleotides are TGTGCCAGCAGCCGCTTCAGCGGGGCACTCTACGAGCAGTACTTC. Translation gives CASSRFSGALYEQYF. The V and J genes are TRBV3-1 and TRBJ2-1; 7 bases agree with TRBD2. The J call may be mistaken, given a closer DNA end match to TRBJ2-7. The CDR3 covers 15 residues. Germline V gene sequence: CDR1 LGHDT, CDR2 YNNKEL (reference sequence).

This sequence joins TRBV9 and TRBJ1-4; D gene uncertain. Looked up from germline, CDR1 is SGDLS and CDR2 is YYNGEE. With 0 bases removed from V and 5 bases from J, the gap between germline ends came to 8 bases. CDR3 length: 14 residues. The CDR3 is CASSVEGWNEKLFF. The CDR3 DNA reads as TGTGCCAGCAGCGTAGAAGGGTGGAATGAAAAACTGTTTTTT.

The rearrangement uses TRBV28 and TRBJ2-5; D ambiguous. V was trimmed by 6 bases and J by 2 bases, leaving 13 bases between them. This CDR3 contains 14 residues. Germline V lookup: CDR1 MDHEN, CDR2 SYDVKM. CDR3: CASSFYDNQETQYF. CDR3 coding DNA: TGTGCCAGCAGCTTTTACGATAATCAAGAGACCCAGTACTTC.

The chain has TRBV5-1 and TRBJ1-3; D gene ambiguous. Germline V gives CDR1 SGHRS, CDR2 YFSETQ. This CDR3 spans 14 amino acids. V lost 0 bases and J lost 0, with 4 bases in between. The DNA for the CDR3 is TGCGCCAGCAGCTTGGAGACCTCTGGAAACACCATATATTTT. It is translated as CASSLETSGNTIYF.

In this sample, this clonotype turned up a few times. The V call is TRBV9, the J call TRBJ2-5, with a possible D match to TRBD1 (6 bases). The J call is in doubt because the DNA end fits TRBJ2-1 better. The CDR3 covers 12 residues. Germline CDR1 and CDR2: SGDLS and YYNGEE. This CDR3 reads CASSQTGKGQFF. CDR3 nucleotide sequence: TGTGCCAGCAGTCAAACAGGGAAGGGGCAGTTCTTC.

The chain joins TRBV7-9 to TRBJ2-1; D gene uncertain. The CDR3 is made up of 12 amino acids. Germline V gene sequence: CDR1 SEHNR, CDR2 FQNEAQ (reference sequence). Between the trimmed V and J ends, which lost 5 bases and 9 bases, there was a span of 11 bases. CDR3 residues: CASSRADIEQFF. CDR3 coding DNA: TGTGCCAGCAGCCGAGCAGATATTGAGCAGTTCTTC.

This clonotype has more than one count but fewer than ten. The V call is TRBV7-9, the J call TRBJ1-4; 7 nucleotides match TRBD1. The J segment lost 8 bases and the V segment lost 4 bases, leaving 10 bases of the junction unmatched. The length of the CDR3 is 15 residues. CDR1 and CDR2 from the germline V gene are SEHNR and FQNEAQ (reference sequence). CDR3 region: CASSSRTGEWEKLFF. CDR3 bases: TGTGCCAGCAGCTCCCGGACAGGAGAGTGGGAAAAACTGTTTTTT.